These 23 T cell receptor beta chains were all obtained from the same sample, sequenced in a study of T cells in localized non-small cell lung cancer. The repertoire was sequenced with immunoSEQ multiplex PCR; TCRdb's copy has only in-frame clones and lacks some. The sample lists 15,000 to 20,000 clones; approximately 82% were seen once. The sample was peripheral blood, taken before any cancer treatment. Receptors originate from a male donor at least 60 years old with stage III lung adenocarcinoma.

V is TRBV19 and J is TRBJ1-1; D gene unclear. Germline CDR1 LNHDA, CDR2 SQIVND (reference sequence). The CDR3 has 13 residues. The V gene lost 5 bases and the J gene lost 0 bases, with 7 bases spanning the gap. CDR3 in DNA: TGTGCCAGTAGTGCCTACATGAACACTGAAGCTTTCTTT. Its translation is CASSAYMNTEAFF.

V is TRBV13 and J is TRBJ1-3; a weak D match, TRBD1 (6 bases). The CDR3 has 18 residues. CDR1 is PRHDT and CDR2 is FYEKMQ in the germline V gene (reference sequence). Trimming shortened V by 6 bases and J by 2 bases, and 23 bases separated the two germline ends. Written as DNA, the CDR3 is TGTGCCAGCAGGAATGTACGAGGACAGCGAAGGACTGGAAACACCATATATTTT. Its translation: CASRNVRGQRRTGNTIYF.

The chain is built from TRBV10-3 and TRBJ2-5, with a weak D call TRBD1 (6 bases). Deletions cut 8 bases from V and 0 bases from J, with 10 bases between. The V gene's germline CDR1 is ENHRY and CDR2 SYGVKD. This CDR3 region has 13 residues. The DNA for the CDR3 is TGTGCCATCGGGGACACTTACCAAGAGACCCAGTACTTC. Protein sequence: CAIGDTYQETQYF.

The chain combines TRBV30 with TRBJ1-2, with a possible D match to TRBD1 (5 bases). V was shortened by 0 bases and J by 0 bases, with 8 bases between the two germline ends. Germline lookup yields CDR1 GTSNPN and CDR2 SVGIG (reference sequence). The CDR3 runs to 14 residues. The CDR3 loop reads CAWSVGAANYGYTF. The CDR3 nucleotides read TGTGCCTGGAGTGTTGGGGCGGCTAACTATGGCTACACCTTC.

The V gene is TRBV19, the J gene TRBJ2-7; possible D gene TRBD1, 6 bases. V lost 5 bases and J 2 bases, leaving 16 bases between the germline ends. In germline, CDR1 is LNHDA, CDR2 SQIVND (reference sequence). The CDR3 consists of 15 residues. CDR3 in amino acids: CASSFSAGGTYEQYF. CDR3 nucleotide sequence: TGTGCCAGTAGTTTCTCTGCTGGGGGCACCTACGAGCAGTACTTC.

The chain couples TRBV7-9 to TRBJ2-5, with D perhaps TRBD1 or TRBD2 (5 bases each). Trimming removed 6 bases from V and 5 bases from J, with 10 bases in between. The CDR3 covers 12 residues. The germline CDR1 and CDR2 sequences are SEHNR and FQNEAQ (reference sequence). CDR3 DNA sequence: TGTGCCAGCAGGTCCGGGACCGAGACCCAGTACTTC. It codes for CASRSGTETQYF.

The CDR3 sequence is CAISVGRVDTQYF. In DNA, the CDR3 is TGTGCCATCAGTGTTGGTCGGGTGGATACGCAGTATTTT. V usage is TRBV10-3 and J usage is TRBJ2-3; no clear D gene. V gave up 4 bases and J gave up 6 bases, with 11 bases separating them. CDR1 is ENHRY and CDR2 is SYGVKD in the germline V gene. CDR3 size: 13 residues.

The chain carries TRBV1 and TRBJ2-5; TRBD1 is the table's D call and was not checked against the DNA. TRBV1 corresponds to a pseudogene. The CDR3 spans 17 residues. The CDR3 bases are TGCACCAGCAGCCAAGATGTCCCCGACAGGGCCAGGGAGACCCAGTACTTC. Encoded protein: CTSSQDVPDRARETQYF.

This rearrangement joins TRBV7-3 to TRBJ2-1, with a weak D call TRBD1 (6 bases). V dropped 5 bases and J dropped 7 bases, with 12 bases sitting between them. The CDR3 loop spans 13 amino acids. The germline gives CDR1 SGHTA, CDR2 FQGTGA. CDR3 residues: CASSRGSDNEQFF. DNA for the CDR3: TGTGCCAGCAGCAGGGGGAGTGATAATGAGCAGTTCTTC.

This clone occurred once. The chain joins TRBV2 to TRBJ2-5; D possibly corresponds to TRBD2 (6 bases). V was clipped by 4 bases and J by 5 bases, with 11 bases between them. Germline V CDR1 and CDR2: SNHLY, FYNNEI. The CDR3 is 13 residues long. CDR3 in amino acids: CASSVEGYETQYF. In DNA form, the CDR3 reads TGTGCCAGCAGTGTGGAGGGTTATGAGACCCAGTACTTC.

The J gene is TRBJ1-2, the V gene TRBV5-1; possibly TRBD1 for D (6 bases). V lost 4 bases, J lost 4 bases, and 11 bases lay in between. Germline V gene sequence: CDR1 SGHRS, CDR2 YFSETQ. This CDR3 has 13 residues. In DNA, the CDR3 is TGCGCCAGCAGCCTAGGGGGAAGCTATGGCTACACCTTC. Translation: CASSLGGSYGYTF. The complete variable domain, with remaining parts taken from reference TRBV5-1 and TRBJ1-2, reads KAGVTQTPRYLIKTRGQQVTLSCSPISGHRSVSWYQQTPGQGLQFLFEYFSETQRNKGNFPGRFSGRQFSNSRSEMNVSTLELGDSALYLCASSLGGSYGYTFGSGTRLTVV.

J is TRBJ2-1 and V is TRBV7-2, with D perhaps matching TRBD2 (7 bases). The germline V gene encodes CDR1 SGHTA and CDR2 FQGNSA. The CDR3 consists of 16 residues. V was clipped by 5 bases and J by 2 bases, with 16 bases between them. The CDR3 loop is CASSHPPGGTYNEQFF. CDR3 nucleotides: TGTGCCAGCAGCCATCCCCCGGGGGGCACCTACAATGAGCAGTTCTTC. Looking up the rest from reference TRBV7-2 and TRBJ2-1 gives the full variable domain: GAGVSQSPSNKVTEKGKDVELRCDPISGHTALYWYRQSLGQGLEFLIYFQGNSAPDKSGLPSDRFSAERTGGSVSTLTIQRTQQEDSAVYLCASSHPPGGTYNEQFFGPGTRLTVL.

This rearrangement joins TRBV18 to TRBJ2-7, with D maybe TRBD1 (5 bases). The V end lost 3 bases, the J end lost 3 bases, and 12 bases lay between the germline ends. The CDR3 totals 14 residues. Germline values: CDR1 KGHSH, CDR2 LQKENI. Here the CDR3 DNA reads TGTGCCAGCTCACCGGGGTCACAGGTCTACGAGCAGTACTTC. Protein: CASSPGSQVYEQYF.

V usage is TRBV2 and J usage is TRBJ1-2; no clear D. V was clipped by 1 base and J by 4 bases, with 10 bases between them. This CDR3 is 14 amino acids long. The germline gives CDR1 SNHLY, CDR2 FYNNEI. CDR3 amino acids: CASSEGLSGYGYTF. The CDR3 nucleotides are TGTGCCAGCAGTGAAGGATTGAGTGGCTATGGCTACACCTTC.

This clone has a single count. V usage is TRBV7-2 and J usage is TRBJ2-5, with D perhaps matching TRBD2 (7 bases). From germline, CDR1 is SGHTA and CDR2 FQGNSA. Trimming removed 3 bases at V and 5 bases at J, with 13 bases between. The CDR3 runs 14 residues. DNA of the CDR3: TGTGCCAGCAGCTTGGAGGGGGGGACCGAGACCCAGTACTTC. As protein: CASSLEGGTETQYF.

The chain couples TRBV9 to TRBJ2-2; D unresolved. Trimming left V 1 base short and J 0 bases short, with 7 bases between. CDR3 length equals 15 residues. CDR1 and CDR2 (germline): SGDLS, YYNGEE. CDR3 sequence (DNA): TGTGCCAGCAGCGTACGGAGTTCGAACACCGGGGAGCTGTTTTTT. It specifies CASSVRSSNTGELFF.

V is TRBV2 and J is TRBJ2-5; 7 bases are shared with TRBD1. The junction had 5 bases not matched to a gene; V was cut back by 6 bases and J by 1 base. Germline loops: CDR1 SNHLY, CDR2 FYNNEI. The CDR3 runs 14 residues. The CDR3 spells CASRAGTVQETQYF. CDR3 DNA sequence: TGTGCCAGCAGAGCCGGGACAGTCCAAGAGACCCAGTACTTC.

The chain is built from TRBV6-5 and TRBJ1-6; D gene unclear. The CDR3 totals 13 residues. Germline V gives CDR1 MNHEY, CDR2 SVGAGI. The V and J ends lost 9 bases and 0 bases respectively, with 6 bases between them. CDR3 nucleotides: TGTGCCAGTTGGAGCTCCTATAATTCACCCCTCCACTTT. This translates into CASWSSYNSPLHF.

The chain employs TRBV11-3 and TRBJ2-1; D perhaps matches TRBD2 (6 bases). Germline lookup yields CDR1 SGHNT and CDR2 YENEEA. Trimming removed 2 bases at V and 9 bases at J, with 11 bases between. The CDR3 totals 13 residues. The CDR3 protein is CASSLFSGGEQFF. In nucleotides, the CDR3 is TGTGCCAGCAGCTTATTTAGCGGCGGTGAGCAGTTCTTC.

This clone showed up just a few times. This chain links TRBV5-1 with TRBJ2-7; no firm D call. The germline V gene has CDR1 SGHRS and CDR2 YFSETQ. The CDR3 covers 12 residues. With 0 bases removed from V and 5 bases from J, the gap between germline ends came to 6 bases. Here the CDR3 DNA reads TGCGCCAGCAGCTTGGATAGGCACGAGCAGTACTTC. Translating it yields CASSLDRHEQYF.

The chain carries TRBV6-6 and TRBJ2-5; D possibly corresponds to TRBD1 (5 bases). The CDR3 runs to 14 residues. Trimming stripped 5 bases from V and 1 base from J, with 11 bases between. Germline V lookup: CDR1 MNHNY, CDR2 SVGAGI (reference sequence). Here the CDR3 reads CASSLRASQETQYF. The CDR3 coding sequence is TGTGCCAGCAGTCTCAGGGCCTCCCAAGAGACCCAGTACTTC.

The CDR3 bases are TGTGCCAGTAGTATGCCTGCCGGGACTAGCGGGGGAGGCGAGCAGTACTTC. It codes for CASSMPAGTSGGGEQYF. V usage is TRBV19 and J usage is TRBJ2-7; 14 bases fit TRBD2. CDR3 length: 17 amino acids. Per germline, CDR1 LNHDA and CDR2 SQIVND (reference sequence). Unmatched junction bases numbered 10, after V lost 3 bases and J lost 6 bases.

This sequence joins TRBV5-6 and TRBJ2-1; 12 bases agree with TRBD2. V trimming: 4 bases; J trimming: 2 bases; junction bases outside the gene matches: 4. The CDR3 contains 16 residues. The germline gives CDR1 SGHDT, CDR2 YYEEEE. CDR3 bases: TGTGCCAGCAGCGTAACTAGCGGGGGGCCCTACAATGAGCAGTTCTTC. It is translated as CASSVTSGGPYNEQFF.